The entry that follows covers one T cell receptor beta chain sequence. One end of the junction varies from germline; a read error may be responsible. An absence of ophthalmopathy progression within 18 months meant stable Graves' hyperthyroidism. On the basis of clinical symptoms, serum thyroxine and TRAb, thyroid ultrasound and orbital computed tomography, diagnoses were made. The record originates from a study of T cells in Graves' hyperthyroidism and ophthalmopathy. CDR1 and CDR2 (germline): SGHTA, FQGNSA. The CDR3 runs to 15 residues. TCR beta CDR3 region amplification was performed from RNA transcripts. The HTBI set primed first-round TCR CDR3 RT-PCR. TCRdb redid the calling of the multiplex PCR reads with MiXCR, one entry per CDR3 protein. In the table there are over 200,000 distinct CDR3 sequences, roughly 15% of which are singletons.

This TCR was sampled from a man in his fifties or sixties with Graves' hyperthyroidism. The gene calls are TRBV7-2 and TRBJ1-3; D ambiguous. Input material: blood. The DNA of the CDR3 is TGTGCCAGCAGCCTAGCGCGTCACGGCGGAAACACCATATATTTT. It specifies CASSLARHGGNTIYF.